These 24 T cell receptor beta chains were sequenced from one sample in a study of blood T cell repertoires in COVID-19. Repertoires were generated with immunoSEQ multiplex PCR, while TCRdb's copy carries only in-frame clones and drops some. The table records roughly 130,000 clones, 65% to 90% of them present only once. The sequenced sample was PBMCs or T cells enriched from blood (not recorded which). Receptors were obtained from a woman aged 45-65 years who had recovered from COVID-19.

This CDR3 reads CASTLEVAPYNEQFF. In DNA, the CDR3 is TGTGCCAGCACCCTAGAGGTAGCCCCCTACAATGAGCAGTTCTTC. The chain carries TRBV7-6 and TRBJ2-1; D uncertain. V gave up 7 bases and J gave up 2 bases, with 15 bases separating them. The length of the CDR3 is 15 residues. Germline V CDR1 and CDR2: SGHVS, FNYEAQ.

V is TRBV6-1 and J is TRBJ1-2, with unresolved D. V was pared by 1 base and J by 2 bases, with 8 bases between. The CDR3 spans 14 residues. CDR1 and CDR2 from the germline V gene are MNHNS and SASEGT. The CDR3 DNA reads as TGTGCCAGCAGTGAAGATGGCAGAAACTATGGCTACACCTTC. This codes for CASSEDGRNYGYTF.

This chain links TRBV3-1 (or the pseudogene TRBV3-2) with TRBJ1-2, with D possibly being TRBD1 (5 bases). Germline CDR1 is LGHDT and CDR2 is YNNKEL (reference sequence). The CDR3 totals 14 residues. The V gene lost 5 bases and the J gene lost 6 bases, with 16 bases spanning the gap. This CDR3 is CASSSAGLGDGYTF. The CDR3 region has the DNA TGTGCCAGCAGCTCAGCAGGGCTTGGAGATGGCTACACCTTC.

This chain connects TRBV7-2 to TRBJ2-7; D gene uncertain. Looked up from germline, CDR1 is SGHTA and CDR2 is FQGNSA. With 6 bases removed from V and 3 bases from J, the gap between germline ends came to 9 bases. This CDR3 contains 12 residues. The CDR3 here is CASSGTGYEQYF. The DNA of the CDR3 is TGTGCCAGCAGTGGTACGGGCTACGAGCAGTACTTC.

This sequence joins TRBV5-1 and TRBJ2-1, with D tentatively TRBD1 (6 bases). V was cut by 2 bases and J by 6 bases, with 15 bases left in between. Germline V gives CDR1 SGHRS, CDR2 YFSETQ. The CDR3 is made up of 15 amino acids. As DNA, the CDR3 is TGCGCCAGCAGCTTCCGGGACATAACTCGCAATGAGCAGTTCTTC. Translated, it gives CASSFRDITRNEQFF.

The rearrangement joins TRBV25-1 to TRBJ2-1, with TRBD2 matching 11 bases. The CDR3 has 18 residues. V lost 4 bases to trimming and J lost 6 bases; unmatched junction nucleotides: 14. CDR1 MGHDK and CDR2 SYGVNS come from the germline V gene. The CDR3 DNA reads TGTGCCAGCAGTGCCCGGGACAGGAGACTAGCGGGGACCAATGAGCAGTTCTTC. This sequence encodes CASSARDRRLAGTNEQFF.

This clone was detected only a few times. The V call is TRBV5-4, the J call TRBJ1-2, with D perhaps matching TRBD1 (5 bases). The CDR3 has 13 amino acids. V was pared by 3 bases and J by 4 bases, with 10 bases between. CDR1 is SGHNT and CDR2 is YYREEE in the germline V gene (reference sequence). The DNA of the CDR3 is TGTGCCAGCAGCTCGGAGGGGTCCTATGGCTACACCTTC. This translates into CASSSEGSYGYTF.

The CDR3 reads CASSRGTGGSYGYTF. The CDR3 DNA reads TGCGCCAGCAGCCGGGGGACAGGCGGATCCTATGGCTACACCTTC. V is TRBV4-3 and J is TRBJ1-2, with 8 bases aligning to TRBD1. This CDR3 comprises 15 residues. V trimming: 4 bases; J trimming: 4 bases; junction bases outside the gene matches: 8. Per the germline V gene, CDR1 is LGHNA and CDR2 is YSLEER.

The CDR3 reads CASSQVGGKAYTF. Written as DNA, the CDR3 is TGCGCCAGCAGCCAAGTTGGGGGCAAGGCCTACACCTTC. The V gene is TRBV4-3, the J gene TRBJ1-2, with D possibly matching TRBD1 (6 bases). The germline V gene has CDR1 LGHNA and CDR2 YSLEER. V was trimmed by 1 base and J by 10 bases, leaving 13 bases between them. The CDR3 extends over 13 amino acids.

The genes are TRBV21-1 and TRBJ2-7; the D call in the table, TRBD2, was not verified against the DNA. TRBV21-1 is shown as a pseudogene. The CDR3 runs to 15 residues. The CDR3 nucleotides are TGTGCCAGCAGCAAGGAGACTGTTCCCACCTACGAGCAGTACTTC. It is translated as CASSKETVPTYEQYF.

As to this clone: A read error may account for a junction end that differs from germline. The rearrangement links TRBV19 to TRBJ1-3; possible D gene TRBD1, 5 bases. In germline, CDR1 is LNHDA, CDR2 SQIVND (reference sequence). This CDR3 region has 10 residues. The CDR3 sequence: CASTLQGRVF. In DNA, the CDR3 is TGTGCCAGTACCCTCCAGGGCAGGGTGTTT.

The chain is built from TRBV27 and TRBJ1-6, with TRBD1 matching over 7 bases. The V gene's germline CDR1 is MNHEY and CDR2 SMNVEV (reference sequence). The junction had 15 bases not matched to a gene; V was cut back by 4 bases and J by 9 bases. The CDR3 loop spans 17 amino acids. CDR3 loop: CASSSQRDSGMASPLHF. The CDR3 region has the DNA TGTGCCAGCAGTTCCCAAAGGGACAGTGGTATGGCTTCACCCCTCCACTTT.

V usage is TRBV11-2 and J usage is TRBJ1-1, with D possibly being TRBD1 (5 bases). The ends were cut back, 5 bases at V and 5 bases at J, with 12 bases in the middle. Germline lookup yields CDR1 SGHAT and CDR2 FQNNGV. The CDR3 spans 13 residues. The DNA of the CDR3 is TGTGCCAGCAGCCAGCCAGGGTGGACTGAAGCTTTCTTT. Translated: CASSQPGWTEAFF.

CDR3 sequence reads: CASSQEGGSYNSPLHF. The CDR3, as DNA: TGCGCCAGCAGCCAAGAGGGGGGATCCTATAATTCACCCCTCCACTTT. This rearrangement joins TRBV4-3 to TRBJ1-6, with D tentatively TRBD1 (5 bases). The germline V and J ends were trimmed by 0 bases and 1 base, with 7 bases remaining between them. CDR1 is LGHNA and CDR2 is YSLEER in the germline V gene. The CDR3 totals 16 residues.

A note on this clone: Germline and junction disagree at one end, which may indicate a read error. This sequence joins TRBV5-1 and TRBJ1-1; D unresolved. The CDR3 has 14 residues. Looked up from germline, CDR1 is SGHRS and CDR2 is YFSETQ. CDR3 sequence (DNA): TGCGCAAGCAGCTCGGGAGGGCCGAACACTGAAGCTTTCTTT. Residues: CASSSGGPNTEAFF.

This clone was detected once. The J gene is TRBJ2-7, the V gene TRBV29-1; possible D gene TRBD2, 5 bases. Germline assignment: CDR1 SQVTM and CDR2 ANQGSEA. The CDR3 runs 13 residues. Trimming removed 2 bases at V and 3 bases at J, with 11 bases between. The CDR3 coding sequence is TGCAGCGTTGAACCCCCCGGGGTCTACGAGCAGTACTTC. As protein: CSVEPPGVYEQYF.

The V call is TRBV3-1 (or the pseudogene TRBV3-2), the J call TRBJ2-3; TRBD1 might be the D (5 bases). The CDR3 is 15 amino acids. Germline lookup yields CDR1 LGHDT and CDR2 YNNKEL (reference sequence). V was shortened by 1 base and J by 2 bases, with 10 bases between the two germline ends. Here the CDR3 reads CASSQVARATDTQYF. As DNA, the CDR3 is TGTGCCAGCAGCCAAGTGGCCAGGGCCACAGATACGCAGTATTTT.

V is TRBV7-3 and J is TRBJ2-1; 11 positions agree with TRBD2. The germline gives CDR1 SGHTA, CDR2 FQGTGA. Losses at the gene ends were 6 bases for V and 5 bases for J; bases not matched to a gene: 6. CDR3 length: 15 residues. CDR3 coding DNA: TGTGCCAGCAGGCCTCCGGGACTAGCGGACAATGAGCAGTTCTTC. This codes for CASRPPGLADNEQFF.

The V and J genes are TRBV19 and TRBJ2-2, with 12 bases aligning to TRBD1. Germline CDR1 and CDR2: LNHDA and SQIVND (reference sequence). This CDR3 is built from 14 residues. Trimming cost V 7 bases and J 5 bases; bases outside gene matches: 2. DNA for the CDR3: TGTGCCAGTAAGGGACAGGGGGCGACCGGGGAGCTGTTTTTT. Encoded protein: CASKGQGATGELFF.

The chain links TRBV5-5 to TRBJ2-7; D is unresolved. This CDR3 has 13 amino acids. V was clipped by 0 bases and J by 4 bases, with 8 bases between them. CDR1 SGHKS and CDR2 YYEKEE come from the germline V gene (reference sequence). The CDR3 DNA reads as TGTGCCAGCAGCTTGGGTGCCGGGTACGAGCAGTACTTC. Translating gives CASSLGAGYEQYF.

The V call is TRBV10-3, the J call TRBJ1-2; possibly TRBD1 for D (5 bases). V was clipped by 2 bases and J by 3 bases, with 13 bases between them. The germline CDR1 and CDR2 sequences are ENHRY and SYGVKD. This CDR3 has 15 amino acids. The DNA of the CDR3 is TGTGCCATCAGTGAGAGCGCTCGACAGTACTATGGCTACACCTTC. Protein: CAISESARQYYGYTF.

Only one count was recorded for this clone. This chain joins TRBV5-1 and TRBJ1-4; 8 bases map to TRBD1. V lost 5 bases and J lost 7; bases outside the gene matches: 4. Germline values: CDR1 SGHRS, CDR2 YFSETQ. The CDR3 runs 13 residues. The CDR3 DNA reads TGCGCCAGCAGTGAGACAGGGGTTGAAAAACTGTTTTTT. The encoded protein is CASSETGVEKLFF.

CDR3: CASSYTGRFWDEQYF. In DNA, the CDR3 is TGTGCCAGCAGTTACACAGGAAGGTTCTGGGACGAGCAGTACTTC. This chain links TRBV6-2 or TRBV6-3 with TRBJ2-7, with TRBD1 as a possible D gene (5 bases). Germline V gives CDR1 MNHEY, CDR2 SVGEGT. With 2 bases removed from V and 5 bases from J, the gap between germline ends came to 16 bases. The CDR3 runs 15 residues.

The chain recombines TRBV10-3 with TRBJ1-2, with D possibly TRBD1 on 6 matching bases. The CDR3 has 14 amino acids. V was trimmed by 6 bases and J by 7 bases, leaving 18 bases between them. Germline values: CDR1 ENHRY, CDR2 SYGVKD. The CDR3: CAIRTDRTQSGYTF. CDR3 nucleotides: TGTGCCATCAGGACTGACAGGACCCAAAGTGGCTACACCTTC.